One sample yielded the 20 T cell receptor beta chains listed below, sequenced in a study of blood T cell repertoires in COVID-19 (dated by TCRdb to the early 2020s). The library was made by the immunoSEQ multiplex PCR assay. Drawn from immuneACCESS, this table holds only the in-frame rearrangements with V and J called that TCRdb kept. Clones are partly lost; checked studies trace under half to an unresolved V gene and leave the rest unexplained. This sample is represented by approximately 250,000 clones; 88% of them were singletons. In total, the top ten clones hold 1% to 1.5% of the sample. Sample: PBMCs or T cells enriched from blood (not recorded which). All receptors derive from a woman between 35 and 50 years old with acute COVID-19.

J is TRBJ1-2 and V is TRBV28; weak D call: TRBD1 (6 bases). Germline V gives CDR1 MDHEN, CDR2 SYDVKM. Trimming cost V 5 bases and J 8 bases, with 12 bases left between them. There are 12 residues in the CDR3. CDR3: CASSNRVSGYTF. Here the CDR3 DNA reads TGTGCCAGCAGTAACAGGGTTAGCGGCTACACCTTC.

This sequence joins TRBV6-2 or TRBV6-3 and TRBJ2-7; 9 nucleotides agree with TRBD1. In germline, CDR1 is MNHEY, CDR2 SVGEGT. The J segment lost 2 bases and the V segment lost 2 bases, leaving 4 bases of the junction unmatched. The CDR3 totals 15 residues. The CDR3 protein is CASSYRTGETYEQYF. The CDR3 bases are TGTGCCAGCAGTTACAGGACAGGGGAAACCTACGAGCAGTACTTC.

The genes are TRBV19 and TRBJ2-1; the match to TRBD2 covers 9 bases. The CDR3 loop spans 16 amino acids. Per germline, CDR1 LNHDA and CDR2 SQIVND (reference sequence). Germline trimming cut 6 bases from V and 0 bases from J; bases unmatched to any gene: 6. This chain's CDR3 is CASRRFSGSSYNEQFF. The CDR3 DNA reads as TGTGCCAGTAGACGGTTTAGCGGGAGCTCCTACAATGAGCAGTTCTTC.

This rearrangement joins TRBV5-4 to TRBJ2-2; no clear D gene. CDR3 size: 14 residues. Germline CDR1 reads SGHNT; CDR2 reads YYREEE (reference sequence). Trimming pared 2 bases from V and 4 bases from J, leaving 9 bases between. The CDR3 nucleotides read TGTGCCAGCAGCTTTTTCCTAGGCACCGGGGAGCTGTTTTTT. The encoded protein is CASSFFLGTGELFF.

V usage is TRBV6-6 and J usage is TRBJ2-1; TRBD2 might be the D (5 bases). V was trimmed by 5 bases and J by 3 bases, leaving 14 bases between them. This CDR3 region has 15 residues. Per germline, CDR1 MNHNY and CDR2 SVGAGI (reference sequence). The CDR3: CASSPSSGDYNEQFF. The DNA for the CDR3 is TGTGCCAGCAGTCCGTCGAGCGGAGACTACAATGAGCAGTTCTTC.

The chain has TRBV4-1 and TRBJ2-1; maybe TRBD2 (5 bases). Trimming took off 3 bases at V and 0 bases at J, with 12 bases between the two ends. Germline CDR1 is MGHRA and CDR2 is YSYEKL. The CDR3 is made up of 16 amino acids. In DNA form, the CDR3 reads TGCGCCAGCAGCCATCAAGCGGCTATCTCCTACAATGAGCAGTTCTTC. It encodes CASSHQAAISYNEQFF.

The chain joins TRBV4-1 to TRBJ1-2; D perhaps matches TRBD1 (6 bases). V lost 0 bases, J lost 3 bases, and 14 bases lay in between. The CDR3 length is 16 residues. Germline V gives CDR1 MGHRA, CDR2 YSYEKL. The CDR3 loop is CASSQDGGASDYGYTF. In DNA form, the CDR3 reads TGCGCCAGCAGCCAAGATGGGGGGGCGTCGGACTATGGCTACACCTTC.

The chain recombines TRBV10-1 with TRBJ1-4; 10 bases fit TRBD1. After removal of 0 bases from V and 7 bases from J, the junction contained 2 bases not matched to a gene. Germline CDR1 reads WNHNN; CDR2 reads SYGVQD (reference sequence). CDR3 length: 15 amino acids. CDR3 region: CASSESGTGAEKLFF. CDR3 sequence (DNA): TGCGCCAGCAGTGAGTCCGGGACAGGGGCTGAAAAACTGTTTTTT.

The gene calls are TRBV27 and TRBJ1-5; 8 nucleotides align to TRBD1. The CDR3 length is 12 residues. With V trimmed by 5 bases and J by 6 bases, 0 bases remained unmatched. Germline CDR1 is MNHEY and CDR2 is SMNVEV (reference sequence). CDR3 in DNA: TGTGCCAGCAGTGGACAGGGTCAGCCCCAGCATTTT. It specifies CASSGQGQPQHF.

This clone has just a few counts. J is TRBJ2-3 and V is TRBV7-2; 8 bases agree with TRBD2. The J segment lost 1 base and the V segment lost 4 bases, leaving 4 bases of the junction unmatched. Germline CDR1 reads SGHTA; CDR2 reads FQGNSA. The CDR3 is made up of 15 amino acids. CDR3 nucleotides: TGTGCCAGCAGCTATCCGGGACTAGGCACAGATACGCAGTATTTT. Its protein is CASSYPGLGTDTQYF.

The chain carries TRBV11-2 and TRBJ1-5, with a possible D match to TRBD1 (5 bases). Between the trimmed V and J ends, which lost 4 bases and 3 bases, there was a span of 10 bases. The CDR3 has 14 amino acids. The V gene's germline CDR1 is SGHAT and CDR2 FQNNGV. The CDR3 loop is CASSSDSTNQPQHF. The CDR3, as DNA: TGTGCCAGCAGCTCCGACAGCACCAATCAGCCCCAGCATTTT.

CDR3 residues: CASSPLSSGSLNEQYF. The CDR3 bases are TGTGCCAGCAGTCCTCTTTCTAGCGGGAGCCTGAACGAGCAGTACTTC. The chain couples TRBV27 to TRBJ2-7; 10 bases match TRBD2. V dropped 5 bases and J dropped 5; count of bases not matched to a gene: 12. Germline CDR1 MNHEY, CDR2 SMNVEV (reference sequence). The CDR3 spans 16 residues.

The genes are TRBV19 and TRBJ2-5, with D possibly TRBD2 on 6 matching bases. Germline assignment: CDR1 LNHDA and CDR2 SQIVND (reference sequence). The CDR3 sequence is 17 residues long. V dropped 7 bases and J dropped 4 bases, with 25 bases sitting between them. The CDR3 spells CASKPSTGGQWGETQYF. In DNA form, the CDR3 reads TGTGCCAGTAAACCGTCTACAGGAGGGCAATGGGGAGAGACCCAGTACTTC.

The CDR3 DNA sequence: TGTGCCAGCAGCTTAGGGACAGGTTGGGACTATGGCTACACCTTC. As protein: CASSLGTGWDYGYTF. The chain employs TRBV7-2 and TRBJ1-2; 7 bases agree with TRBD1. The V and J ends lost 1 base and 3 bases, in that order; junction bases with no gene match: 5. CDR3 length equals 15 residues. The germline V gene has CDR1 SGHTA and CDR2 FQGNSA. Combining the CDR3 with reference TRBV7-2 and TRBJ1-2 gives the whole variable domain GAGVSQSPSNKVTEKGKDVELRCDPISGHTALYWYRQSLGQGLEFLIYFQGNSAPDKSGLPSDRFSAERTGGSVSTLTIQRTQQEDSAVYLCASSLGTGWDYGYTFGSGTRLTVV.

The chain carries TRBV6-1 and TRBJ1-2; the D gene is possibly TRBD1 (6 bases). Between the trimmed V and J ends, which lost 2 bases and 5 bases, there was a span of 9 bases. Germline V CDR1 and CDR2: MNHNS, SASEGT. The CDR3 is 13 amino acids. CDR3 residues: CASSETGFYGYTF. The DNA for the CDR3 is TGTGCCAGCAGTGAAACAGGGTTTTATGGCTACACCTTC.

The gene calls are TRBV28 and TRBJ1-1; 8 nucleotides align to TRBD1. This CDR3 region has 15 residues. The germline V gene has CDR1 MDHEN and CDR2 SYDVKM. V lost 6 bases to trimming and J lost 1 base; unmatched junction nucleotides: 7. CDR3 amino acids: CASRPPGQGNTEAFF. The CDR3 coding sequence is TGTGCCAGCAGACCGCCTGGACAGGGGAACACTGAAGCTTTCTTT.

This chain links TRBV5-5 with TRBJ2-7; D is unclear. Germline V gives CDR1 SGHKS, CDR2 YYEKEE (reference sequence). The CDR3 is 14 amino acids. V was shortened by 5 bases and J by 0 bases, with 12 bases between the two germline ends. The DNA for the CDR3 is TGTGCCAGCAGTACTAAAACGGTCTCCTACGAGCAGTACTTC. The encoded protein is CASSTKTVSYEQYF. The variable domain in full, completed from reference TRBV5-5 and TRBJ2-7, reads DAGVTQSPTHLIKTRGQQVTLRCSPISGHKSVSWYQQVLGQGPQFIFQYYEKEERGRGNFPDRFSARQFPNYSSELNVNALLLGDSALYLCASSTKTVSYEQYFGPGTRLTVT.

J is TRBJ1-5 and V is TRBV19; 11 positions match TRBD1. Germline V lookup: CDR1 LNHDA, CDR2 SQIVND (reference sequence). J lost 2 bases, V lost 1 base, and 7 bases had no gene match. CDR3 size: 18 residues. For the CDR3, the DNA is TGTGCCAGTAGTATAGGGCAAGGGACAGGGGGTGGCAATCAGCCCCAGCATTTT. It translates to CASSIGQGTGGGNQPQHF.

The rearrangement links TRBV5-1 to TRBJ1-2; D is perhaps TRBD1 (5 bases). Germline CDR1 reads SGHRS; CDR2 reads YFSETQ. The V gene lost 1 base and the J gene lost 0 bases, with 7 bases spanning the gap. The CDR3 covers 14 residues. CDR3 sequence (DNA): TGCGCCAGCAGCTTGCCAGGGCCTAACTATGGCTACACCTTC. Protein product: CASSLPGPNYGYTF.

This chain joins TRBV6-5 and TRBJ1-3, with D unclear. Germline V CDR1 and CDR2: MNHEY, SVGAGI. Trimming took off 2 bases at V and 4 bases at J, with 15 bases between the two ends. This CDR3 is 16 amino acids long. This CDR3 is CASSYAMEGGGNTIYF. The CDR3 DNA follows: TGTGCCAGCAGTTACGCGATGGAGGGAGGGGGAAACACCATATATTTT.